This TCR delta chain was recovered during a study of TRDV2 sequences in healthy donors (TCRdb year 2020). For the study in its entirety: About 20 single-cell-derived gamma9delta2 T cell clones spanning the full range of antitumor activity were TCR-sequenced and traced within the bulk repertoire. What the research found in general, with its limitations: TCRdelta clonotypes of several highly reactive clones appeared rare, being undetectable in the bulk sequencing data of their donors. The observed TCRdelta repertoires were strongly focused, but the frequency of each clonotype showed no correlation with the antitumor functional potential of the corresponding clone.

The CDR3 goes from the cysteine to the phenylalanine over 16 residues. The read is trimmed to its CDR3 DNA, 48 bases read in frame from base 1. CDR1 GEAIGNYY and CDR2 EKD were looked up in the germline V gene. Trimming leaves V shorter by 2 bases and J shorter by 3 bases, with the junction holding 9 bases beyond the gene matches. This clone appeared a single time. Its antigen remains undetermined. The input lacks base qualities; no much larger clone sits a single base away. One read alone provides weak support. Library generation was performed with PCR. The run used an Illumina MiSeq. The published analysis was carried out like this. When TRDV repertoire clonotype frequencies were reported, any clonotype that had only a single read was left out. Identical DNA sequences were merged into single rows after TCRdb reprocessed the public reads with CATT. The V and J calls here are based on TCRdb, not the publication. Within this sample are more than 850 delta-chain clones, with over 60% of them counted one time only. The ten largest clones take up roughly 20% of the sample.

Bulk sequencing of complete TCR delta chain (Vdelta2) repertoires was performed to track the frequency of functionally characterized gamma9delta2 T cell clones. The Dutch blood bank supplied purchased peripheral blood from anonymous healthy donors. All of the gamma9delta2 T cells analyzed in the study came from the peripheral blood of healthy donors. The material sequenced was Vd2+ gamma-delta T cells from blood. Interpreted using the paper, the cell subset or site label stands for: TCR Vdelta2-expressing (gamma9delta2) T cells. This clonotype was obtained from a human donor in good health. Recombination joined TRDV2 with TRDJ1, with TRDD3 identical over 9 junction bases. The CDR3 protein: CACDILGDRSADKLIF. The sequenced DNA: TGTGCCTGTGACATACTGGGGGACCGCTCTGCCGATAAACTCATCTTT.